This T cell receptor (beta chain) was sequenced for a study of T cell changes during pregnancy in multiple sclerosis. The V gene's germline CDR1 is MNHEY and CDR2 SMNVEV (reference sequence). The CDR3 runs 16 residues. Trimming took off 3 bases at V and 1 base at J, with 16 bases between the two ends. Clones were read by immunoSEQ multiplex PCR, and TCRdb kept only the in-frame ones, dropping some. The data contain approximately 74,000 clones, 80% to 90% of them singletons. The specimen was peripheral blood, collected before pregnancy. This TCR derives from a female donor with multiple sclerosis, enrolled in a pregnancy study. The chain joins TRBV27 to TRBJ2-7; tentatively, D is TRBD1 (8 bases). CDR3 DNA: TGTGCCAGCAGTTTCCGACAGGGGAGGGCATCCTACGAGCAGTACTTC. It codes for CASSFRQGRASYEQYF.